The 17 T cell receptor beta chains below all came from one sample that was sequenced in a study of blood T cell repertoires in COVID-19. Only in-frame clones appear in the TCRdb table, and some are missing; sequencing was by immunoSEQ multiplex PCR. Of tens of thousands of clones listed, approximately 86% are singletons. The specimen was peripheral blood. The receptors shown here come from a man in his 60s with acute or convalescent COVID-19.

The V call is TRBV4-3, the J call TRBJ1-5, with TRBD1 matching 8 bases. This CDR3 contains 18 residues. The germline gives CDR1 LGHNA, CDR2 YSLEER. After removal of 0 bases from V and 0 bases from J, the junction contained 7 bases not matched to a gene. In nucleotides, the CDR3 is TGCGCCAGCAGCCAAGATTGGAGGACAGGGTATAGCAATCAGCCCCAGCATTTT. It specifies CASSQDWRTGYSNQPQHF.

The genes are TRBV29-1 and TRBJ2-1, with TRBD2 matching 11 bases. Looked up from germline, CDR1 is SQVTM and CDR2 is ANQGSEA. The CDR3 covers 16 residues. The ends lost 4 bases at V and 8 bases at J; junction bases unmatched: 13. This chain's CDR3 is CSVGWASGRSSDEQFF. For the CDR3, the DNA is TGCAGCGTTGGGTGGGCTAGCGGGAGGAGTAGCGATGAGCAGTTCTTC.

The genes are TRBV7-2 and TRBJ1-3; tentatively, D is TRBD1 (5 bases). CDR3 length equals 15 residues. Trimming took off 1 base at V and 9 bases at J, with 16 bases between the two ends. CDR1 is SGHTA, CDR2 FQGNSA, per germline. The CDR3 spells CASSLEGRGLSTIYF. CDR3 coding DNA: TGTGCCAGCAGCTTAGAGGGACGGGGGTTAAGCACCATATATTTT.

CDR3 bases: TGTGCCAGCAGCCAGCGACCCCCGGGACTAAGTCAAGAGACCCAGTACTTC. As protein: CASSQRPPGLSQETQYF. This chain connects TRBV4-2 to TRBJ2-5; TRBD2 agrees at 7 bases. Germline CDR1 LGHNA, CDR2 YNFKEQ. V lost 3 bases, J lost 2 bases, and 12 bases stayed unmatched. The CDR3 has 17 residues.

The chain carries TRBV28 and TRBJ1-2, with D uncertain. The CDR3 is made up of 13 amino acids. The germline V gene encodes CDR1 MDHEN and CDR2 SYDVKM. Deletions cut 7 bases from V and 4 bases from J, with 13 bases between. The CDR3 DNA is TGTGCCAGCATCCCCGGCAGAGGCTATGGCTACACCTTC. It translates to CASIPGRGYGYTF.

The rearrangement links TRBV18 to TRBJ1-1, with 7 bases identical to TRBD1. V gave up 8 bases and J gave up 2 bases; unmatched junction bases: 5. CDR1 KGHSH and CDR2 LQKENI come from the germline V gene. This CDR3 comprises 13 residues. The CDR3 DNA reads as TGTGCCAGCCAAGGGACAGCTAACACTGAAGCTTTCTTT. Its translation: CASQGTANTEAFF.

The chain carries TRBV9 and TRBJ1-2, with TRBD1 matching 8 bases. The germline V gene has CDR1 SGDLS and CDR2 YYNGEE. CDR3 length equals 13 residues. V trimming: 3 bases; J trimming: 4 bases; junction bases outside the gene matches: 2. The CDR3 bases are TGTGCCAGCAGCGGACAGGGGTTCTATGGCTACACCTTC. Translated, it gives CASSGQGFYGYTF.

This chain uses TRBV7-8 with TRBJ2-7; D perhaps matches TRBD2 (6 bases). Trimming left V 1 base short and J 2 bases short, with 24 bases between. CDR3 length: 19 residues. Germline CDR1 and CDR2: SGHVS and FQNEAQ. For the CDR3, the DNA is TGTGCCAGCAGCTTAGTGTCGGCGGGACCCCTTCCGATCACCTACGAGCAGTACTTC. This sequence encodes CASSLVSAGPLPITYEQYF.

This chain joins TRBV19 and TRBJ1-4, with D tentatively TRBD1 (6 bases). Trimming pared 5 bases from V and 5 bases from J, leaving 12 bases between. This CDR3 spans 14 amino acids. CDR1 is LNHDA and CDR2 is SQIVND in the germline V gene (reference sequence). CDR3 nucleotides: TGTGCCAGTAGTGTACGGACAGCAAATGAAAAACTGTTTTTT. Its translation is CASSVRTANEKLFF.

The sample holds a few counts of this clone. The chain uses TRBV5-4 and TRBJ1-1, with 11 bases aligning to TRBD1. Per germline, CDR1 SGHNT and CDR2 YYREEE (reference sequence). With V trimmed by 4 bases and J by 4 bases, 12 bases remained unmatched. CDR3 length: 17 amino acids. CDR3 sequence (DNA): TGTGCCAGCAGCCTGCCCCCGGGACAGGGGGTGAGCACTGAAGCTTTCTTT. Its protein product is CASSLPPGQGVSTEAFF.

The chain joins TRBV4-2 to TRBJ2-7, with TRBD2 matching over 9 bases. The V and J ends lost 4 bases and 3 bases, in that order; junction bases with no gene match: 7. The CDR3 has 15 amino acids. In germline, CDR1 is LGHNA, CDR2 YNFKEQ. This chain's CDR3 is CASSPGATSGYEQYF. CDR3 nucleotide sequence: TGTGCCAGCAGCCCCGGTGCGACTAGCGGCTACGAGCAGTACTTC.

This clone came up once. The chain is built from TRBV7-6 and TRBJ1-3, with a possible D match to TRBD1 (6 bases). CDR3 size: 16 residues. Trimming cost V 1 base and J 0 bases, with 10 bases left between them. The germline gives CDR1 SGHVS, CDR2 FNYEAQ. In DNA form, the CDR3 reads TGTGCCAGCAGCTTAGGGTGGGACATCTCTGGAAACACCATATATTTT. This codes for CASSLGWDISGNTIYF.

This clone was detected only a few times. CDR3 sequence (DNA): TGTGCCAGCAGCACGAGCGGGCGTCTTAACAATGAGCAGTTCTTC. Translating it yields CASSTSGRLNNEQFF. The J gene is TRBJ2-1, the V gene TRBV5-6; TRBD2 is a possible D gene (6 bases). This CDR3 spans 15 amino acids. V was shortened by 4 bases and J by 5 bases, with 16 bases between the two germline ends. Germline V gene sequence: CDR1 SGHDT, CDR2 YYEEEE.

In DNA, the CDR3 is TGTGCCAGCAGCGGCCGTGATGGCACAGATACGCAGTATTTT. It is translated as CASSGRDGTDTQYF. J is TRBJ2-3 and V is TRBV7-9; D call uncertain. The V gene's germline CDR1 is SEHNR and CDR2 FQNEAQ (reference sequence). Trimming cost V 5 bases and J 1 base, with 10 bases left between them. The CDR3 has 14 residues.

V usage is TRBV10-3 and J usage is TRBJ2-7, with 11 positions matching TRBD1. The CDR3 spans 14 residues. The V and J ends lost 8 bases and 3 bases, in that order; junction bases with no gene match: 6. Germline loops: CDR1 ENHRY, CDR2 SYGVKD. The CDR3: CAIGRGQGDYEQYF. The DNA for the CDR3 is TGTGCCATCGGACGGGGACAGGGGGACTACGAGCAGTACTTC.

The genes are TRBV11-1 and TRBJ2-5, with 9 nucleotides matching TRBD2. The CDR3 extends over 15 amino acids. Germline assignment: CDR1 SGHAT and CDR2 FQDESV (reference sequence). Trimming at V came to 5 bases and at J to 4 bases, leaving 8 bases not matched to a gene. The CDR3 coding sequence is TGTGCCAGCAGCCTAAGCATTAGCGGGAGAGAGACCCAGTACTTC. Translation: CASSLSISGRETQYF.

In its sample, this clone is medium-sized. The J gene is TRBJ1-6, the V gene TRBV2; D remains ambiguous. Germline V gene sequence: CDR1 SNHLY, CDR2 FYNNEI. This CDR3 has 14 amino acids. V was clipped by 7 bases and J by 10 bases, with 17 bases between them. The CDR3 loop reads CASNAGLGLSPLHF. The CDR3 coding sequence is TGTGCCAGCAACGCTGGGCTTGGTCTCTCACCCCTCCACTTT.